This T cell receptor beta chain was obtained from a study of long-term antiretroviral therapy in people with HIV. The germline V gene has CDR1 SGDLS and CDR2 YYNGEE. The V gene end was trimmed by 0 bases and the J gene end by 2 bases; junction bases not matched to a gene: 4. The CDR3 consists of 15 residues. The libraries were made with immunoSEQ v3.0 at survey level. Sequencing was performed with immunoSEQ multiplex PCR; in TCRdb, only in-frame clones are kept and a portion is missing. The repertoire holds roughly 29,000 clones, with approximately 85% as singletons. The TCR was taken from a man aged 35 to 55 with HIV. Sequenced here: unsorted PBMCs, sampled 3 years after starting antiretroviral therapy. The chain employs TRBV9 and TRBJ2-5; TRBD2 aligns across 7 bases. The CDR3 coding sequence is TGTGCCAGCAGCGTAGGTCATAGCGGGCAAGAGACCCAGTACTTC. It encodes CASSVGHSGQETQYF.